This T cell receptor (beta chain) is from a study of human T cells and chemical hapten exposure. Study-wide context: The study enrolled mostly female patients with alopecia areata, totalis or universalis.

About this clonotype: Its cognate antigen is unknown.

Time point specified: patch test 2, 6 weeks after DPC sensitization. Treatment denoted: therapeutic diphenylcyclopropenone sensitization with weekly scalp DPC. Prior to application of each patch test, blood was drawn. The V segment lost 5 bases and the J segment 6 bases; nucleotides outside the gene matches: 8. CDR1 is SGHTA, CDR2 FQGNSA, per germline. CDR3 size: 16 residues. Study-wide results and caveats: Significantly more large CDR3 similarity clusters arose among expanded TCRs than among controls.

TCRdb re-derived calls from the RACE reads in MiXCR, one entry per CDR3 protein. The sample holds fewer than 150,000 distinct CDR3 sequences, about 10% seen once. The input for sequencing was whole blood, taken in connection with sensitization to the hapten diphenylcyclopropenone (DPC). The chain has TRBV7-2 and TRBJ2-1, with 12 bases fitting TRBD2. The TCR sequence derives from a woman aged 45-59 years with alopecia areata. Some clones in this sample may be carry-over from other donors' samples. The CDR3 spells CASSPAASGRANEQFF. CDR3 sequence (DNA): TGTGCCAGCAGCCCCGCCGCTAGCGGGAGGGCCAATGAGCAGTTCTTC.